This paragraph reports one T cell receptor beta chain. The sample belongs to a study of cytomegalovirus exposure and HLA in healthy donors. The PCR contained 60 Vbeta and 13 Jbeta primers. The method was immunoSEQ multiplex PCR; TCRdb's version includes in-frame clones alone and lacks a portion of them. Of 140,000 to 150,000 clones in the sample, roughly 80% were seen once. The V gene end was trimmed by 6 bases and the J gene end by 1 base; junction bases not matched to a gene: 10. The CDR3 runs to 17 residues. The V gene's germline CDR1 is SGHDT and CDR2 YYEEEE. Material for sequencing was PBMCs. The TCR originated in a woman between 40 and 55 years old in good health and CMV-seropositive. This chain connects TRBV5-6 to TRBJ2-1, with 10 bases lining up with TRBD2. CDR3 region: CASNGASGGGSYNEQFF. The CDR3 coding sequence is TGTGCCAGCAACGGGGCTAGCGGGGGAGGGTCCTACAATGAGCAGTTCTTC.